Listed here are 11 T cell receptor beta chains from one sample, sequenced in a study of identical twins. TCRdb reprocessed the 5' RACE reads via MiXCR and lists one record per CDR3 protein. This table holds approximately 670,000 distinct CDR3 sequences, roughly 6% found once. Input material: naive T cells sorted from blood. Receptors originate from a man in his late teens or twenties in good health.

The sample holds many counts of this clonotype. V usage is TRBV5-1 and J usage is TRBJ2-7; TRBD1 is a possible D gene (6 bases). The germline CDR1 and CDR2 sequences are SGHRS and YFSETQ. With 0 bases removed from V and 2 bases from J, the gap between germline ends came to 9 bases. The CDR3 contains 14 residues. The CDR3 DNA reads as TGCGCCAGCAGCTTGGAGACAGGTCCCTACGAGCAGTACTTC. It yields the protein CASSLETGPYEQYF.

The sample holds many counts of this clonotype. The CDR3: CASNPQEGGIVRQPQHF. The DNA of the CDR3 is TGTGCCAGCAACCCCCAAGAGGGGGGAATCGTGAGGCAGCCCCAGCATTTT. V gene TRBV28 combines with J gene TRBJ1-5, with a tentative D call TRBD1 (6 bases). This CDR3 has 17 residues. Deletions cut 7 bases from V and 7 bases from J, with 26 bases between. Per germline, CDR1 MDHEN and CDR2 SYDVKM.

The chain employs TRBV12-3 or TRBV12-4 and TRBJ2-5; 8 nucleotides line up with TRBD1. The trim removed 6 bases at V and 3 bases at J, leaving 3 bases unmatched. This CDR3 spans 13 amino acids. The CDR3 sequence: CASRGQAKETQYF. CDR3 DNA: TGTGCCAGCAGGGGACAGGCAAAAGAGACCCAGTACTTC.

There are a few counts of this clonotype. The chain has TRBV29-1 and TRBJ2-1, with a weak D call TRBD1 (6 bases). V lost 7 bases and J 0 bases, leaving 22 bases between the germline ends. This CDR3 spans 17 amino acids. Germline CDR1 and CDR2: SQVTM and ANQGSEA. This CDR3 is CSASTYSRGSSYNEQFF. The CDR3 DNA reads as TGCAGCGCCTCGACCTACTCGAGGGGGAGCTCCTACAATGAGCAGTTCTTC.

There are many counts of this clonotype. The J gene is TRBJ2-7, the V gene TRBV28; 11 positions match TRBD2. The CDR3 is 15 amino acids. V dropped 6 bases and J dropped 7; count of bases not matched to a gene: 11. Germline CDR1 and CDR2: MDHEN and SYDVKM. The CDR3 DNA follows: TGTGCCAGCAGGATTAGCGGGAGGGCCTATCGGGAGCAGTACTTC. This encodes CASRISGRAYREQYF.

The table lists this clonotype with many counts. The V call is TRBV5-1, the J call TRBJ2-5; TRBD1 matches 7 bases. The CDR3 runs 14 residues. Losses at the gene ends were 3 bases for V and 2 bases for J; bases not matched to a gene: 4. CDR1 is SGHRS, CDR2 YFSETQ, per germline. The CDR3 loop reads CASSSYRGQETQYF. CDR3 DNA sequence: TGCGCCAGCAGCTCCTACAGGGGACAAGAGACCCAGTACTTC.

This clonotype occurred a few times. The chain has TRBV29-1 and TRBJ2-1, with TRBD2 identical over 12 bases. Germline values: CDR1 SQVTM, CDR2 ANQGSEA. This CDR3 has 16 amino acids. The J segment lost 3 bases and the V segment lost 2 bases, leaving 5 bases of the junction unmatched. CDR3 bases: TGCAGCGTTGAAAGCTTGACTAGCGGGAGCTACAATGAGCAGTTCTTC. It codes for CSVESLTSGSYNEQFF.

The rearrangement uses TRBV10-3 and TRBJ2-3; 13 bases map to TRBD2. With 6 bases clipped from V and 2 bases from J, the junction kept 2 bases outside the gene matches. Germline assignment: CDR1 ENHRY and CDR2 SYGVKD. The CDR3 runs 15 residues. For the CDR3, the DNA is TGTGCCATCAGACTAGCGGGAGGGGACACAGATACGCAGTATTTT. Translating gives CAIRLAGGDTDTQYF.

This clonotype was detected a few times. The V gene is TRBV19, the J gene TRBJ2-3; 14 bases are shared with TRBD2. Trimming cost V 5 bases and J 5 bases; bases outside gene matches: 9. The CDR3 runs 17 residues. Germline-derived CDR1 and CDR2 are LNHDA and SQIVND (reference sequence). The CDR3 loop reads CASSFLGLAGAGDTQYF. The CDR3 nucleotides read TGTGCCAGTAGTTTCCTGGGACTAGCGGGAGCGGGAGATACGCAGTATTTT.

This clonotype was observed a few times. V gene TRBV18 combines with J gene TRBJ2-7, with 13 bases fitting TRBD2. Germline loops: CDR1 KGHSH, CDR2 LQKENI. This CDR3 comprises 16 residues. The V segment lost 3 bases and the J segment 3 bases; nucleotides outside the gene matches: 5. In DNA form, the CDR3 reads TGTGCCAGCTCACCCCGGACTAGCGGGAGTCTCTACGAGCAGTACGTC. It is translated as CASSPRTSGSLYEQYV.

This clonotype was detected only a few times. The genes are TRBV7-2 and TRBJ1-6; tentatively, D is TRBD1 (5 bases). Germline CDR1 SGHTA, CDR2 FQGNSA. V lost 4 bases to trimming and J lost 6 bases, with 10 bases between them. This CDR3 region has 14 residues. The CDR3 bases are TGTGCCAGCAGCTGGGTAGGGGTTAATTCACCCCTCCACTTT. Its protein product is CASSWVGVNSPLHF.